This T cell receptor beta chain was found in a study of lymphopenia after photon versus proton radiotherapy. Assay: immunoSEQ multiplex PCR; the TCRdb copy retains only in-frame clones and omits some. This table holds tens of thousands of clones, just over 90% found once. Germline CDR1 is MDHEN and CDR2 is SYDVKM. The CDR3 totals 12 residues. Between the trimmed V and J ends, which lost 9 bases and 13 bases, there was a span of 16 bases. The V gene is TRBV28, the J gene TRBJ1-6; D is perhaps TRBD1 (6 bases). The TCR was taken from a woman between 65 and 79 years old with pancreatic cancer. Sequenced here: peripheral blood, sampled from a patient treated with photon-based radiotherapy. CDR3 in amino acids: CASQGGSQPLHF. The CDR3 DNA is TGTGCCAGTCAAGGGGGGAGTCAGCCCCTCCACTTT.